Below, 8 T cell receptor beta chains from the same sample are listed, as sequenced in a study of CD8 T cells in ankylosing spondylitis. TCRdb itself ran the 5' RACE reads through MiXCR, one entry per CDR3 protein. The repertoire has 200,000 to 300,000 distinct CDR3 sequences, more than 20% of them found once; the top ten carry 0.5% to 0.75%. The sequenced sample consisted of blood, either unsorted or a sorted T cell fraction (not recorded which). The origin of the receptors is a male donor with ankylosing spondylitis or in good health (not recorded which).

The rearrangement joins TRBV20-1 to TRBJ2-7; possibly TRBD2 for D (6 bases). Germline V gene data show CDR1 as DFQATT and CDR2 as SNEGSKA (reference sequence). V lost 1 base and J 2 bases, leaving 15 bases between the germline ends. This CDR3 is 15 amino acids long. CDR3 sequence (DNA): TGCAGTGCTAGAGGTCGGAGGGCCGGGACCTACGAGCAGTACTTC. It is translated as CSARGRRAGTYEQYF.

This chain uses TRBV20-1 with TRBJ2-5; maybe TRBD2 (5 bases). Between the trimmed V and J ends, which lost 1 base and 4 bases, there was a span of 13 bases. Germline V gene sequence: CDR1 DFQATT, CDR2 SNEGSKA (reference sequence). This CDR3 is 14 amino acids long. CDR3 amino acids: CSARVPGFRETQYF. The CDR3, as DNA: TGCAGTGCTAGAGTCCCGGGGTTCAGAGAGACCCAGTACTTC.

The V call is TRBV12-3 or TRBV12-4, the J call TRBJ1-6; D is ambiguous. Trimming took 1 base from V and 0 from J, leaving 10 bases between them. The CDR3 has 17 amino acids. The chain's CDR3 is CASSLVWQSSYNSPLHF. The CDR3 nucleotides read TGTGCCAGCAGTTTAGTATGGCAGAGCTCCTATAATTCACCCCTCCACTTT.

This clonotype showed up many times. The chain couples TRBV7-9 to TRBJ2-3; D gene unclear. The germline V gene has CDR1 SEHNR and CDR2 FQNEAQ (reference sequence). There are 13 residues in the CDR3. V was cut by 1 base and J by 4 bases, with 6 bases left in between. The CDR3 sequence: CASSLGVADTQYF. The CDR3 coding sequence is TGTGCCAGCAGCTTAGGTGTCGCAGATACGCAGTATTTT.

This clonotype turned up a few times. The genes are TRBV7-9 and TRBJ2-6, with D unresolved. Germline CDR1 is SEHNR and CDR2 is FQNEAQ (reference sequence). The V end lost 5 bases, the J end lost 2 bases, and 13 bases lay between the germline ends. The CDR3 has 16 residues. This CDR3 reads CASSERRSTGANVLTF. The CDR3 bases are TGTGCCAGCAGCGAACGACGGAGTACTGGGGCCAACGTCCTGACTTTC.

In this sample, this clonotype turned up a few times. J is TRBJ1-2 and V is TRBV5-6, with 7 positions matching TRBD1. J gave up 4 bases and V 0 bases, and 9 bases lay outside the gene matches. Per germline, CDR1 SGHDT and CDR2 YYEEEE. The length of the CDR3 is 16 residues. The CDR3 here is CASSLVSRGRGYGYTF. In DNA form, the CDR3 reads TGTGCCAGCAGCTTGGTCTCGAGGGGGCGAGGCTATGGCTACACCTTC.

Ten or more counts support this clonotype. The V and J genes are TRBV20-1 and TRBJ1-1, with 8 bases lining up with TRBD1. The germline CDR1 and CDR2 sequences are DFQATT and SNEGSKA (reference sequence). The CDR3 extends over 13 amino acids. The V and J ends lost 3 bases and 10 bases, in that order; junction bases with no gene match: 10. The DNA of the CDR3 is TGCAGTGCTAGGGACGGACAGGGTAACGGAGCTTTCTTT. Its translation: CSARDGQGNGAFF.

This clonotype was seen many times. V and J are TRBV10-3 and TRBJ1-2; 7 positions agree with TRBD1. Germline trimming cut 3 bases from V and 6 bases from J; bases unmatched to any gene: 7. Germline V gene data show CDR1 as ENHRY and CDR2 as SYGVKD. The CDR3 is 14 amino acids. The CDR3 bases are TGTGCCATCAGTGATGACAGGGAGGGAAATGGCTACACCTTC. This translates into CAISDDREGNGYTF.